The clone carrying this T cell receptor (beta chain) was observed a single time. The data belong to a study of blood T cell repertoires in COVID-19. Study in general: Acute and convalescent COVID-19 specimens originated in the United States, Italy and Spain.

Libraries were prepared by immunoSEQ multiplex PCR; TCRdb keeps only in-frame clonotypes and omits some of them. The repertoire includes about 260,000 clones, around nine tenths of them detected once, and 2.5% to 3.5% sits in the top ten. Germline V CDR1 and CDR2: MGHRA, YSYEKL. With 3 bases clipped from V and 7 bases from J, the junction kept 14 bases outside the gene matches. The CDR3 runs 19 residues. This TCR was sampled from a woman aged 40 to 50 who had been exposed to COVID-19. Sequenced sample: PBMCs or T cells enriched from blood (not recorded which). The chain uses TRBV4-1 and TRBJ2-1; TRBD2 matches at 14 bases. CDR3 loop: CASSQMGLAGVLGRNEQFF. The DNA of the CDR3 is TGCGCCAGCAGCCAGATGGGACTAGCGGGAGTTCTAGGGCGGAATGAGCAGTTCTTC.